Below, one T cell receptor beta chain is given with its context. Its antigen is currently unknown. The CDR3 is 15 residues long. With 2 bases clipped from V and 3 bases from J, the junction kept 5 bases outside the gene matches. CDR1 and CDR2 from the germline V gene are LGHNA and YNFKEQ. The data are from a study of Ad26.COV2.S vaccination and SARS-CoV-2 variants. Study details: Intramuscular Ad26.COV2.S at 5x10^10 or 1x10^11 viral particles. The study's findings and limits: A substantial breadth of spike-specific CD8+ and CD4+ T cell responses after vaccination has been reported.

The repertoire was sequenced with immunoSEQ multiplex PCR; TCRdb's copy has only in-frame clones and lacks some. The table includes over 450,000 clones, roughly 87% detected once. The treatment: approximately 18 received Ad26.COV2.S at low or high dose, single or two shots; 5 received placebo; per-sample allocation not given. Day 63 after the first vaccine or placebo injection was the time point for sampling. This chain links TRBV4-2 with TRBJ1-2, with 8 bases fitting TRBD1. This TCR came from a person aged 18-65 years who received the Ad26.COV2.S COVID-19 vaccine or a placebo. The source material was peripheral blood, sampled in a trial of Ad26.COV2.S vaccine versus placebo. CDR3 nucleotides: TGTGCCAGCAGCCAAATCACAGGGGGAGACTATGGCTACACCTTC. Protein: CASSQITGGDYGYTF.